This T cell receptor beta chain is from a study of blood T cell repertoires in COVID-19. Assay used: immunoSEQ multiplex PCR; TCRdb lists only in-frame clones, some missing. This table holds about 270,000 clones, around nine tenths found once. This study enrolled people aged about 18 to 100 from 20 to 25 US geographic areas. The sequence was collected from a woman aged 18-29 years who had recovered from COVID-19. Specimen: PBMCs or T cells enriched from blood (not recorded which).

The CDR3 nucleotides are TGTGCCACCGCCGGAGGGACAGGGGGTAATCAGCCCCAGCATTTT. This translates into CATAGGTGGNQPQHF. The chain couples TRBV27 to TRBJ1-5; TRBD1 agrees at 11 bases. V dropped 10 bases and J dropped 4; count of bases not matched to a gene: 9. Germline V lookup: CDR1 MNHEY, CDR2 SMNVEV (reference sequence). This CDR3 is built from 15 residues.